Listed here are 4 T cell receptor beta chains from one sample, sequenced in a study of CD8 T cells in Susac syndrome (dated by TCRdb to about 2019). Library preparation used the immunoSEQ multiplex PCR assay. RNA was extracted using the RNeasy kit, and roughly 0.5 to 1 ug of the RNA was reverse transcribed with random hexamers. TCRdb trimmed public reads at Q25 via fastp, called clones via MiXCR and kept in-frame beta chains. Identical CDR3 protein sequences are pooled into one entry, listed with their most common genes and DNA. Here the sample has approximately 120,000 distinct CDR3 sequences; around 94% occur a single time. The top ten hold over 0.07% of the sample. Sequencing input: CD4+ T cells from PBMCs. Receptors were obtained from a human donor in good health.

V and J are TRBV20-1 and TRBJ2-1; D possibly corresponds to TRBD1 (6 bases). This CDR3 spans 14 amino acids. Trimming stripped 3 bases from V and 3 bases from J, with 12 bases between. Germline lookup yields CDR1 DFQATT and CDR2 SNEGSKA (reference sequence). DNA of the CDR3: TGCAGTGCTAGGGCAGGGGCAAACTACAATGAGCAGTTCTTC. Its translation is CSARAGANYNEQFF.

V gene TRBV5-6 combines with J gene TRBJ2-2, with D possibly matching TRBD2 (5 bases). Between the trimmed V and J ends, which lost 4 bases and 1 base, there was a span of 11 bases. The CDR3 loop spans 15 amino acids. The germline gives CDR1 SGHDT, CDR2 YYEEEE. As DNA, the CDR3 is TGTGCCAGCAGCCCAATACTAGGGAACACCGGGGAGCTGTTTTTT. Translation: CASSPILGNTGELFF.

This clonotype was seen only once. This sequence joins TRBV6-5 and TRBJ1-4; 10 bases match TRBD1. This CDR3 spans 15 amino acids. Germline loops: CDR1 MNHEY, CDR2 SVGAGI. Trimming took 2 bases from V and 7 from J; bases not matched to a gene: 4. This CDR3 is CASSYGTGVTEKLFF. Here the CDR3 DNA reads TGTGCCAGCAGTTACGGGACAGGGGTCACTGAAAAACTGTTTTTT.

This rearrangement joins TRBV3-1 to TRBJ1-6, with D unclear. In germline, CDR1 is LGHDT, CDR2 YNNKEL (reference sequence). Between the trimmed V and J ends, which lost 2 bases and 11 bases, there was a span of 7 bases. The CDR3 runs 12 residues. The CDR3 sequence is CASSQRDTPLHF. In nucleotides, the CDR3 is TGTGCCAGCAGCCAAAGGGATACACCCCTCCACTTT.